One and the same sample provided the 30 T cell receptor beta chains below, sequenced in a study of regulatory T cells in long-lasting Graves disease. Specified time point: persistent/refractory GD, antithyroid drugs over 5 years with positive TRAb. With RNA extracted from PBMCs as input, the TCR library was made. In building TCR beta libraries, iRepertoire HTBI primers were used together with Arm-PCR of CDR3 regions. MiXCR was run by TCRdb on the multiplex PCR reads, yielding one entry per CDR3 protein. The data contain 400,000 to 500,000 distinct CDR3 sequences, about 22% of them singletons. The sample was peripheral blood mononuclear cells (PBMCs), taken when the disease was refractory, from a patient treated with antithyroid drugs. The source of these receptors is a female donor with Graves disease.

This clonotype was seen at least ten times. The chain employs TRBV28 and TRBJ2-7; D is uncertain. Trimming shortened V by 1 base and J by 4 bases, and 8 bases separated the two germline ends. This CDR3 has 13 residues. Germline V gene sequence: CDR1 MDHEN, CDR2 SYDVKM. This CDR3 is CASSLYKLYEQYF. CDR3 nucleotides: TGTGCCAGCAGTTTATACAAACTTTACGAGCAGTACTTC.

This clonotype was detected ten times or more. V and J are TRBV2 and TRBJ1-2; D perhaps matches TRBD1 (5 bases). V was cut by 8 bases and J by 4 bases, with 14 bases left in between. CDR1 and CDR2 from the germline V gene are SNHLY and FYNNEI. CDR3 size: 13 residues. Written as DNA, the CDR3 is TGTGCCAGCGGAAGGATCGGGGGCTATGGCTACACCTTC. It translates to CASGRIGGYGYTF.

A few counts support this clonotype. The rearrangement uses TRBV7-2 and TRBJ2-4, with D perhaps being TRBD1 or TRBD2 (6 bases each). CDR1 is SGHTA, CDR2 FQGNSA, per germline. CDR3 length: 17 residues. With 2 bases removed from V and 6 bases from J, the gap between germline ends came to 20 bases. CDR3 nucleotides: TGTGCCAGCAGCTTAAGCCGTATGGGGGCCGGGGGAAACATTCAGTACTTC. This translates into CASSLSRMGAGGNIQYF.

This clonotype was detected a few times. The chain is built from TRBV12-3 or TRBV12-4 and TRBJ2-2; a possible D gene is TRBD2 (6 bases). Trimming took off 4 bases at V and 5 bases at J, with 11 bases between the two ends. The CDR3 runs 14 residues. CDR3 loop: CASSSGGGTGELFF. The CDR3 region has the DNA TGTGCCAGCAGTTCTGGGGGAGGAACCGGGGAGCTGTTTTTT.

CDR3 in DNA: TGCAGTGCTCAGGGCTCCATTTATTCACCCCTCCACTTT. Residues: CSAQGSIYSPLHF. The chain uses TRBV20-1 and TRBJ1-6, with D possibly matching TRBD1 (5 bases). The V gene's germline CDR1 is DFQATT and CDR2 SNEGSKA (reference sequence). Trimming took off 5 bases at V and 8 bases at J, with 13 bases between the two ends. The CDR3 sequence is 13 residues long.

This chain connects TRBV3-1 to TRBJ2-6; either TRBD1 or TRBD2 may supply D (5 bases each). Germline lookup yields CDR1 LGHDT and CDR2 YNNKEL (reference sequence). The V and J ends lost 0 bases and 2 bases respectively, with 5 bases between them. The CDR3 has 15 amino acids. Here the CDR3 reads CASSQEGAGANVLTF. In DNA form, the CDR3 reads TGTGCCAGCAGCCAAGAGGGGGCTGGGGCCAACGTCCTGACTTTC.

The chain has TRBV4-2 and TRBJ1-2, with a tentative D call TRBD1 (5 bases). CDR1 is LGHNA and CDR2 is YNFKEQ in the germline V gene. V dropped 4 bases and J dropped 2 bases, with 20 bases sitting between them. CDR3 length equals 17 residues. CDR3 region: CASSRGGTPALNYGYTF. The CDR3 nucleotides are TGTGCCAGCAGCCGGGGGGGGACTCCCGCCCTAAACTATGGCTACACCTTC.

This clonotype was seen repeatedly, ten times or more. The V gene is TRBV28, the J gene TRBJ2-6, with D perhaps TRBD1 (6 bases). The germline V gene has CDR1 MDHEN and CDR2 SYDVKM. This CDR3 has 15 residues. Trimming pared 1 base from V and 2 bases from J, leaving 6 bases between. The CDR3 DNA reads TGTGCCAGCAGTTTATACAGGGCTGGGGCCAACGTCCTGACTTTC. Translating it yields CASSLYRAGANVLTF.

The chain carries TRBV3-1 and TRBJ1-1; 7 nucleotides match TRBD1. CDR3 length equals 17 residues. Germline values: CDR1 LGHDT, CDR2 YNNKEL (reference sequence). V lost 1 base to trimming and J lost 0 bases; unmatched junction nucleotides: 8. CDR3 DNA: TGTGCCAGCAGCCAAGTCAGACAGGGTGGCTTGAACACTGAAGCTTTCTTT. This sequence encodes CASSQVRQGGLNTEAFF.

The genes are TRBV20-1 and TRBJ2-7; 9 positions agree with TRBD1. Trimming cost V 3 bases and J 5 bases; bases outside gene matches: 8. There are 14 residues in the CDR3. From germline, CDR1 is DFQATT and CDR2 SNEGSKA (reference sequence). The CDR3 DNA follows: TGCAGTGCTAGTACAGGGGGCCCGCTCGACGAGCAGTACTTC. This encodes CSASTGGPLDEQYF.

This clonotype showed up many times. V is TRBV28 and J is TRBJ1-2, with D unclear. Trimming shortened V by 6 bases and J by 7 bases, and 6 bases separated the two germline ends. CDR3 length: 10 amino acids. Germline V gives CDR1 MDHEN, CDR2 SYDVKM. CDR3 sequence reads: CASSDIGYTF. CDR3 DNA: TGTGCCAGCAGCGACATTGGCTACACCTTC.

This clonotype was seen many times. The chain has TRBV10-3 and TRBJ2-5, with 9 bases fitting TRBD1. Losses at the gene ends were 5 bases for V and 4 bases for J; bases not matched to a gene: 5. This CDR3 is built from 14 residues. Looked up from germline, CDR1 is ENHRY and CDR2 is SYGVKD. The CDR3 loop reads CAISIGQGRETQYF. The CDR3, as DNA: TGTGCCATCAGTATAGGACAGGGGCGAGAGACCCAGTACTTC.

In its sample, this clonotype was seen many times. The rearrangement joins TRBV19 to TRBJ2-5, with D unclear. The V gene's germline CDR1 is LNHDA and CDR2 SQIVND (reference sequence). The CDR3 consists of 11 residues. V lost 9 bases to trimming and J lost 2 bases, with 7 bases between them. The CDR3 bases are TGTGCCAGCAGCATACAAGAGACCCAGTACTTC. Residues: CASSIQETQYF.

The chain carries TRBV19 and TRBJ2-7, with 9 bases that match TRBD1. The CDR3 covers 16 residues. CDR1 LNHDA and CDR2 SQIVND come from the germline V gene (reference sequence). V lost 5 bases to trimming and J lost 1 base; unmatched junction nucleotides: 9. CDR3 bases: TGTGCCAGTAGTCCTATGGGCGGGACAGGGTCCTACGAGCAGTACTTC. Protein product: CASSPMGGTGSYEQYF.

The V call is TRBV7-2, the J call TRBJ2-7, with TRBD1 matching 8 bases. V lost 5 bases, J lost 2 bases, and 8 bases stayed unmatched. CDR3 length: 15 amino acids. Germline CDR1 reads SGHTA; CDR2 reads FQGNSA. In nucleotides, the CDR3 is TGTGCCAGCAGCGCCACGACAGGGGCCGCCTACGAGCAGTACTTC. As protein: CASSATTGAAYEQYF.

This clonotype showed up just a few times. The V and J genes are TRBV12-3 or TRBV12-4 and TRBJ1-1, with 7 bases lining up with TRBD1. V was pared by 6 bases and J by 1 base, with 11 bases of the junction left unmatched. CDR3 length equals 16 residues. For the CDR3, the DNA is TGTGCCAGCAGCTCAAGGGGGCACGTGAAGAACACTGAAGCTTTCTTT. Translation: CASSSRGHVKNTEAFF.

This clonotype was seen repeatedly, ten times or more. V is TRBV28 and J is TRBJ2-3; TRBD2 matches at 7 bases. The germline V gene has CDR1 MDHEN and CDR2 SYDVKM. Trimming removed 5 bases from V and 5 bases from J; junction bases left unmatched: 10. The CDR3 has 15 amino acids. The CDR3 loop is CASSGGGAQGDTQYF. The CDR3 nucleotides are TGTGCCAGCAGTGGGGGAGGGGCCCAGGGAGATACGCAGTATTTT.

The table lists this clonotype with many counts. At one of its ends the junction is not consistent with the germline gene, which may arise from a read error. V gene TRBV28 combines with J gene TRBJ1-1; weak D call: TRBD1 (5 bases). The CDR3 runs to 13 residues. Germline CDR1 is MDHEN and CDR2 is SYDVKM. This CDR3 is CASSLSRGVEAFF. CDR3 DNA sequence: TGTGCCAGCAGCTTATCCCGGGGGGTTGAAGCTTTCTTT.

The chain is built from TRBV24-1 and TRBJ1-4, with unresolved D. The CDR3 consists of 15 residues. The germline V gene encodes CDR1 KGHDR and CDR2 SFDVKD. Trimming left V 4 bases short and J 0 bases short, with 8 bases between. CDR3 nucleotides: TGTGCCACCAGTGACCACACAGCAACTAATGAAAAACTGTTTTTT. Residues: CATSDHTATNEKLFF.

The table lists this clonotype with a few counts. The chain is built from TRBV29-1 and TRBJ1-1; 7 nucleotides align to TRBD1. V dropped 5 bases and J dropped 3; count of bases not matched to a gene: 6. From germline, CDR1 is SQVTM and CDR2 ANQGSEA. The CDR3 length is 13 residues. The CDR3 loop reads CSVCRQGDTEAFF. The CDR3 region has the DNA TGCAGCGTTTGTCGACAGGGAGACACTGAAGCTTTCTTT.

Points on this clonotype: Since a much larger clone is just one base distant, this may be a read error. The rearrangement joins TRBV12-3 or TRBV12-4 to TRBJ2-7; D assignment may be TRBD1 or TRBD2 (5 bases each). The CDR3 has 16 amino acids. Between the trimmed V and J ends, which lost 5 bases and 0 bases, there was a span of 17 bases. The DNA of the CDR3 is TGTGCCAGCAGTGGGACCGGGACGCCGAGCTCCTACGAGCAGTACTTC. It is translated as CASSGTGTPSSYEQYF.

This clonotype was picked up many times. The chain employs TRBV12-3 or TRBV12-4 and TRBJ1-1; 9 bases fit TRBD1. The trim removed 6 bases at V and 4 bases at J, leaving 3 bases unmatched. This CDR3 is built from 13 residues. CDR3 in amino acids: CASRPTGGTEAFF. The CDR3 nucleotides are TGTGCCAGCAGGCCGACAGGGGGCACTGAAGCTTTCTTT.

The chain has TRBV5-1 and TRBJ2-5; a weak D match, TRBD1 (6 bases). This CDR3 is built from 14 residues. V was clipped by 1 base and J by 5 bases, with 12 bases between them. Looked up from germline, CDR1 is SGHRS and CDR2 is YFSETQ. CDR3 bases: TGCGCCAGCAGCTTGAGGACAGACCGTGAGACCCAGTACTTC. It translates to CASSLRTDRETQYF.

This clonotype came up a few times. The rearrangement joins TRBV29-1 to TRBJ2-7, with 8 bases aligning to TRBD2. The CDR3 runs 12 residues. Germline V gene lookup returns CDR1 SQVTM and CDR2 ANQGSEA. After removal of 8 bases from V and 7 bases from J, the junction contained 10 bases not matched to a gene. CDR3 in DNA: TGCAGCTCGGGGGGGGAGGGCGGAGAGCAGTACTTC. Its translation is CSSGGEGGEQYF.

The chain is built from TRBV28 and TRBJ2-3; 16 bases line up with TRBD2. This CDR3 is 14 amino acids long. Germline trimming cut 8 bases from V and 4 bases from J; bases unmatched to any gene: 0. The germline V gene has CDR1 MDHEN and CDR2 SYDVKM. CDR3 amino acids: CASGTSGGADTQYF. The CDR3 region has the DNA TGTGCCAGCGGGACTAGCGGGGGGGCAGATACGCAGTATTTT.

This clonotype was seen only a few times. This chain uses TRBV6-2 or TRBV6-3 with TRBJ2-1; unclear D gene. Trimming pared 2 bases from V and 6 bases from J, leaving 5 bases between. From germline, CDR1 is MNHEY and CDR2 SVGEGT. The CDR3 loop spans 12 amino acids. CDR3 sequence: CASSYSSNEQFF. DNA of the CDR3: TGTGCCAGCAGTTACAGTTCCAATGAGCAGTTCTTC.

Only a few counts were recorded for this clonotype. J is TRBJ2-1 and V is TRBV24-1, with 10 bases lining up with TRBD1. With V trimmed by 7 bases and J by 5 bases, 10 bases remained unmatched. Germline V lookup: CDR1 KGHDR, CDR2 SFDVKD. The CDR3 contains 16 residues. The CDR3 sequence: CATSPSPGQGNNEQFF. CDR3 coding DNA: TGTGCCACCAGCCCTAGCCCGGGACAGGGGAACAATGAGCAGTTCTTC.

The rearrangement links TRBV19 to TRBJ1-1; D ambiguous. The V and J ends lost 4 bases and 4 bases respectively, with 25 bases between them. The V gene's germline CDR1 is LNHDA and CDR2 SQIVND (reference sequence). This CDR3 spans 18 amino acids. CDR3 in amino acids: CASSTVLPRGSTGTEAFF. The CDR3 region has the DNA TGTGCCAGTAGTACAGTTCTCCCTCGCGGTTCAACGGGCACTGAAGCTTTCTTT.

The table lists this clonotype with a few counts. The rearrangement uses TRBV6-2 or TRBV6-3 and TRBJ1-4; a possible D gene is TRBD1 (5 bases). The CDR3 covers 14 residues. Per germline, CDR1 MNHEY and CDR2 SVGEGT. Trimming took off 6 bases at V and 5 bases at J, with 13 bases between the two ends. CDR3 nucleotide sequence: TGTGCCAGCAGCGGGGACGGGCCGAATGAAAAACTGTTTTTT. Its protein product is CASSGDGPNEKLFF.

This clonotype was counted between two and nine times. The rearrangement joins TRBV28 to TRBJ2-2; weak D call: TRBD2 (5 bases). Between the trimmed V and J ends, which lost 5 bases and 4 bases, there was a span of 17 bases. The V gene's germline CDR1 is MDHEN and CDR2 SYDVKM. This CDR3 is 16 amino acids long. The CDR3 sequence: CASSLLLVSGTGELFF. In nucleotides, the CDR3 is TGTGCCAGCAGTCTACTCCTAGTAAGCGGCACCGGGGAGCTGTTTTTT. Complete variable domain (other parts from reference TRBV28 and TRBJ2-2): DVKVTQSSRYLVKRTGEKVFLECVQDMDHENMFWYRQDPGLGLRLIYFSYDVKMKEKGDIPEGYSVSREKKERFSLILESASTNQTSMYLCASSLLLVSGTGELFFGEGSRLTVL.